These T cell receptor beta chains were read from a single sample in a study of breast tumors, draining lymph nodes, adjacent tissues. TCRdb fed the multiplex PCR reads into MiXCR, producing one record per CDR3 protein. Seen here are 200,000 to 250,000 distinct CDR3 sequences, approximately 29% observed once, and the top ten hold about 1.4%. The sample consisted of axillary lymph node tissue. These receptors all come from a female donor with breast cancer. Some clones in this sample may be carry-over from other donors' samples. The CDR3 runs from the conserved cysteine through the conserved F or W. The D gene is left open where the match is weak. Part of the rows lack a size; the others show once, few, many or a class for expanded clones.

cdr3_nt | cdr3_aa | j_call | clone_size | v_call | d_call
TGTGCCAGCAGCCAGACCCTAGCGGGAGGGTGGGAGACCCAGTACTTC | CASSQTLAGGWETQYF | TRBJ2-5 | many | TRBV13 | TRBD2
TGTGCCAGCAGCCAAGATATGGGCATAGCGGTGATTAGCTCCTACAATGAGCAGTTCTTC | CASSQDMGIAVISSYNEQFF | TRBJ2-1 | many | TRBV4-2 | .
TGTGCCAGCAGGGACAGGGTGAACACTGAAGCTTTCTTT | CASRDRVNTEAFF | TRBJ1-1 | . | TRBV6-2/TRBV6-3 | TRBD1
TGTGCCAGCTATAGGAGGACCAACTATGGCTACACCTTC | CASYRRTNYGYTF | TRBJ1-2 | . | TRBV28 | .
TGCGCCAGCAGCCAGGGACAGAACTCTGGAAACACCATATATTTT | CASSQGQNSGNTIYF | TRBJ1-3 | many | TRBV4-1 | TRBD1
TGTGCCAGCAGTCCCTTCTTAAATCAGCCCCAGCATTTT | CASSPFLNQPQHF | TRBJ1-5 | many | TRBV28 | .
TGTGCCAGCAGCTCAAATAGCGGGGAGACCTACGAGCAGTACTTC | CASSSNSGETYEQYF | TRBJ2-7 | . | TRBV7-9 | TRBD2
TGCAGCTCCCAACAGGGGGACAATCAGCCCCAGCATTTT | CSSQQGDNQPQHF | TRBJ1-5 | . | TRBV29-1 | TRBD1
TGTGCCAGCAGCCCGCTGGGGGAAGACAGCTCTGGAAACACCATATATTTT | CASSPLGEDSSGNTIYF | TRBJ1-3 | . | TRBV7-3 | .
TGTGCCAGCAGCCAGGTCGGTGAAGGGAAATATGGCTACACCTTC | CASSQVGEGKYGYTF | TRBJ1-2 | many | TRBV5-8 | .
TGTGCCAGCAGTTATGGGCGGACAGGGTTAGAGACCCAGTACTTC | CASSYGRTGLETQYF | TRBJ2-5 | many | TRBV6-6 | TRBD1
TGTGCCTCCAGGGTGGATGGCTACACCTTC | CASRVDGYTF | TRBJ1-2 | many | TRBV30 | .
TGCGCCAGCAGCGCAGACAGGGGGCATGGCTACACCTTC | CASSADRGHGYTF | TRBJ1-2 | many | TRBV5-1 | TRBD1
TGCGCCAGCAGGTCTTCAGATACGCAGTATTTT | CASRSSDTQYF | TRBJ2-3 | many | TRBV5-1 | .
TGTGCCACCAGTGATCCCCCCGGGACAGGAGGCGAGCAGTACTTC | CATSDPPGTGGEQYF | TRBJ2-7 | many | TRBV24-1 | TRBD1
TGCAGCAGTGAAGCCGGGACTAGCACAGATACGCAGTATTTT | CSSEAGTSTDTQYF | TRBJ2-3 | . | TRBV29-1 | .